The next 3 T cell receptor beta chains were all read from a single sample in a study of T cells in Graves' hyperthyroidism and ophthalmopathy. Amplified regions were TCR beta CDR3 sequences from RNA transcripts. When the TCR CDR3 underwent first-round RT-PCR, the HTBI primer set was used. TCRdb reprocessed the multiplex PCR reads with MiXCR, giving one entry per CDR3 protein. The table has a few hundred thousand distinct CDR3 sequences, less than 20% seen once. The specimen was blood. The receptor source for this set is a woman aged 40 to 50 with Graves' ophthalmopathy.

In this sample, this clonotype turned up a few times. V gene TRBV6-2 or TRBV6-3 combines with J gene TRBJ1-1; D unclear. The CDR3 extends over 14 amino acids. Trimming pared 5 bases from V and 7 bases from J, leaving 17 bases between. Germline V gene sequence: CDR1 MNHEY, CDR2 SVGEGT. The CDR3 here is CASSNKISRGEAFF. The CDR3 DNA sequence: TGTGCCAGCAGTAACAAAATTTCCCGGGGTGAAGCTTTCTTT.

The rearrangement joins TRBV27 to TRBJ1-6, with D perhaps TRBD1 (6 bases). The germline V gene has CDR1 MNHEY and CDR2 SMNVEV (reference sequence). The CDR3 sequence is 15 residues long. The ends were cut back, 2 bases at V and 10 bases at J, with 15 bases in the middle. The CDR3 spells CASSLMGGAGSPLHF. For the CDR3, the DNA is TGTGCCAGCAGTTTAATGGGGGGCGCGGGGTCACCCCTCCACTTT.

This clonotype was counted ten times or more. The genes are TRBV12-3 or TRBV12-4 and TRBJ2-2, with D unresolved. Trimming removed 3 bases at V and 0 bases at J, with 5 bases between. The CDR3 length is 14 residues. The DNA of the CDR3 is TGTGCCAGCAGTTTGACAACGAACACCGGGGAGCTGTTTTTT. Protein sequence: CASSLTTNTGELFF.